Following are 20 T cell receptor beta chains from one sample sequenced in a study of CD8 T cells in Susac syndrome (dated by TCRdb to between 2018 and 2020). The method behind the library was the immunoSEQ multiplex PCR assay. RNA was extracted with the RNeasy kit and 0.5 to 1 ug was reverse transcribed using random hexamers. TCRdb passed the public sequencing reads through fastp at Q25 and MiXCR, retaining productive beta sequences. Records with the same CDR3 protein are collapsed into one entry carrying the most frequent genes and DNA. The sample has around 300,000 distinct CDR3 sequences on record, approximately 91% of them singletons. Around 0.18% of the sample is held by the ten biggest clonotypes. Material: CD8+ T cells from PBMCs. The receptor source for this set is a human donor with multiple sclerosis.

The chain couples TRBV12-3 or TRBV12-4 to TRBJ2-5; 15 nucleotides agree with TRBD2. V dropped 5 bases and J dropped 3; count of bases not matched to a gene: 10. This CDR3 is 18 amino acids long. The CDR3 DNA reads TGTGCCAGCAGTCCCTCCGCCGGGACTAGCGGGGGGAAAGAGACCCAGTACTTC. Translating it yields CASSPSAGTSGGKETQYF.

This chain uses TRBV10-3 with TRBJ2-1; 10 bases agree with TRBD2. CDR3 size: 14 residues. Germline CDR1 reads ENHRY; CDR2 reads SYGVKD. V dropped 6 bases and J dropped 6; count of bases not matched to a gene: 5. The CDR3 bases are TGTGCCATCAGCCTAGCGGGAGATGGCAATGAGCAGTTCTTC. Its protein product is CAISLAGDGNEQFF.

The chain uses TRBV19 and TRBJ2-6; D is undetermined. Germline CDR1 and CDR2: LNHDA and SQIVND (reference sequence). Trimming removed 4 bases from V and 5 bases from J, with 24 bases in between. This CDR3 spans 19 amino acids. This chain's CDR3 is CASSTELTKSQSRANVLTF. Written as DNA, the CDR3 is TGTGCCAGTAGTACCGAATTGACAAAATCACAAAGTCGGGCCAACGTCCTGACTTTC.

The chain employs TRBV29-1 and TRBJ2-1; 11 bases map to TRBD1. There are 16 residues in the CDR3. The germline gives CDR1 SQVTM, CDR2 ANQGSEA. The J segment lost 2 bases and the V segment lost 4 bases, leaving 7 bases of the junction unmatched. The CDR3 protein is CSVVGGTGGPYNEQFF. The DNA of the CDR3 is TGCAGCGTTGTAGGAGGGACAGGGGGTCCCTACAATGAGCAGTTCTTC.

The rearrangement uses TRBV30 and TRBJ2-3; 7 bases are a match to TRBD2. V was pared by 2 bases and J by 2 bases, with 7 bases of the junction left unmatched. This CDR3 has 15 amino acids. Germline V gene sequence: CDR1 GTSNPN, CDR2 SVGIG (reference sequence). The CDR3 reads CAWSTPGLHTDTQYF. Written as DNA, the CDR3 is TGTGCCTGGAGTACACCGGGACTACACACAGATACGCAGTATTTT.

CDR3 loop: CASRPVLAGGRNEQFF. The CDR3 nucleotides read TGTGCCAGCAGACCCGTTCTAGCGGGAGGCCGAAATGAGCAGTTCTTC. The V call is TRBV4-2, the J call TRBJ2-1, with 11 bases lining up with TRBD2. V was clipped by 6 bases and J by 7 bases; unmatched bases: 11. The germline V gene has CDR1 LGHNA and CDR2 YNFKEQ. CDR3 length equals 16 residues.

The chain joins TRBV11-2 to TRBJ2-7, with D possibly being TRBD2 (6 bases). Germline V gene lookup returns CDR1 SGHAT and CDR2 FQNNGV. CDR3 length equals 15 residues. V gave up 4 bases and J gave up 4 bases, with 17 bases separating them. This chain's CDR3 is CASSSGGTANYEQYF. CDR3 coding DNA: TGTGCCAGCAGCTCCGGAGGGACGGCAAATTACGAGCAGTACTTC.

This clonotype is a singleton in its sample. Written as DNA, the CDR3 is TGTGCCAGCAGCCAAGGGACAGGGTGGGACCACAATGAGCAGTTCTTC. Protein: CASSQGTGWDHNEQFF. The V gene is TRBV3-1, the J gene TRBJ2-1, with 8 nucleotides matching TRBD1. Trimming took 1 base from V and 5 from J; bases not matched to a gene: 7. Germline lookup yields CDR1 LGHDT and CDR2 YNNKEL (reference sequence). CDR3 length: 16 residues.

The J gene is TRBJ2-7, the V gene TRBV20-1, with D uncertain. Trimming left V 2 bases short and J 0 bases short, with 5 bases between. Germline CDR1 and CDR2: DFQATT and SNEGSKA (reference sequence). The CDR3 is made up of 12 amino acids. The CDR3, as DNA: TGCAGTGCTAGATCAGACTCCTACGAGCAGTACTTC. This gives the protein CSARSDSYEQYF.

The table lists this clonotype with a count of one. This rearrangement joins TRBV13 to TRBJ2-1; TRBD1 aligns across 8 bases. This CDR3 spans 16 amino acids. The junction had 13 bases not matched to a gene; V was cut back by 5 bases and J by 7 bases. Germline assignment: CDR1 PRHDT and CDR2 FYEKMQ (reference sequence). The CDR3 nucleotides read TGTGCCAGCAGCGATGACAGGACAGGGCGTCGGAATGAGCAGTTCTTC. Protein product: CASSDDRTGRRNEQFF. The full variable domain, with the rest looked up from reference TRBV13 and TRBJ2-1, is AAGVIQSPRHLIKEKRETATLKCYPIPRHDTVYWYQQGPGQDPQFLISFYEKMQSDKGSIPDRFSAQQFSDYHSELNMSSLELGDSALYFCASSDDRTGRRNEQFFGPGTRLTVL.

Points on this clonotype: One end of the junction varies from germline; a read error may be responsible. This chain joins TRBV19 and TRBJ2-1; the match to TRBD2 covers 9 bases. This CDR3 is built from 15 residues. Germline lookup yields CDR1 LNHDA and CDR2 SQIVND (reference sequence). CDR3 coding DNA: TGTGCCAGTAGTATTCTGGCGGGAGGGTACAATGGGCAGTTCTTC. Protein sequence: CASSILAGGYNGQFF. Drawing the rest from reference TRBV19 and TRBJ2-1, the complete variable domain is DGGITQSPKYLFRKEGQNVTLSCEQNLNHDAMYWYRQDPGQGLRLIYYSQIVNDFQKGDIAEGYSVSREKKESFPLTVTSAQKNPTAFYLCASSILAGGYNGQFFGPGTRLTVL.

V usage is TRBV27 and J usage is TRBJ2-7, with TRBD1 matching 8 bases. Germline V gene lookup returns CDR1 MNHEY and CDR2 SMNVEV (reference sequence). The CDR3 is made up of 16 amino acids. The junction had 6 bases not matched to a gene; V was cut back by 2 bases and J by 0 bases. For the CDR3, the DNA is TGTGCCAGCAGTTTAAACCCAGGGGGCACCTCCTACGAGCAGTACTTC. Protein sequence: CASSLNPGGTSYEQYF.

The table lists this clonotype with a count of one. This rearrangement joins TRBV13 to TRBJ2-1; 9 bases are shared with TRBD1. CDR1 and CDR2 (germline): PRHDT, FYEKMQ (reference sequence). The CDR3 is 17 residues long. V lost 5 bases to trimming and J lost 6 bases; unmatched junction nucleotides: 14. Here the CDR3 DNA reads TGTGCCAGCAGCCACGAGGGGAGACAGGGGGTTTTCAATGAGCAGTTCTTC. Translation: CASSHEGRQGVFNEQFF.

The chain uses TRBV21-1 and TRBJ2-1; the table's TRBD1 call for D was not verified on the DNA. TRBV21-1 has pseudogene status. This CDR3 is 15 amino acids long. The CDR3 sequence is CASIPGTGGHNEQFF. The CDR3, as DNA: TGTGCCAGCATCCCCGGGACAGGGGGTCACAATGAGCAGTTCTTC.

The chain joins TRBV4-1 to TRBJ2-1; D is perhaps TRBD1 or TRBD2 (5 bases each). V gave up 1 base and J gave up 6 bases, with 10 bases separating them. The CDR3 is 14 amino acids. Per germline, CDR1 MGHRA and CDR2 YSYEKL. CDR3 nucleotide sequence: TGCGCCAGCAGCCAAGTGGGGGAGCCCAATGAGCAGTTCTTC. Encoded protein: CASSQVGEPNEQFF.

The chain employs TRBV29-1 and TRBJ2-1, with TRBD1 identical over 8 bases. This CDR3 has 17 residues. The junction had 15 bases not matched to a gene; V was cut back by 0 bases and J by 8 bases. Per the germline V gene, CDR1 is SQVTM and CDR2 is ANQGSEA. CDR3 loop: CSVEDLQGGTGGDEQFF. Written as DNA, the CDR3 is TGCAGCGTTGAAGATCTTCAAGGGGGGACAGGAGGTGATGAGCAGTTCTTC.

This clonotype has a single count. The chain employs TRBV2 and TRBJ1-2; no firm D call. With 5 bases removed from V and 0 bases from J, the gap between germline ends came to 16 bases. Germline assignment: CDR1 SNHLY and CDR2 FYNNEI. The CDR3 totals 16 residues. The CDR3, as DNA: TGTGCCAGCAGTCCCCGCCGGCGGGAAACTAACTATGGCTACACCTTC. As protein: CASSPRRRETNYGYTF.

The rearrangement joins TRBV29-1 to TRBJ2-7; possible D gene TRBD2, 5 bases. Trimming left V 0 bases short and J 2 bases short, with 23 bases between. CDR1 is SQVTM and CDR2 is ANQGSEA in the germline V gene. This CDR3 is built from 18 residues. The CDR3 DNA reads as TGCAGCGTTGAAGATTCGGGCAGGTCGGGGAGTAGGGCCTACGAGCAGTACTTC. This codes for CSVEDSGRSGSRAYEQYF.

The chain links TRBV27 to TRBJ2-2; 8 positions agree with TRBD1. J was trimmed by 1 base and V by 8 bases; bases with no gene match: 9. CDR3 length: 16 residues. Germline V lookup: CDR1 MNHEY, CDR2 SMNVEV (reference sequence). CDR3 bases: TGTGCCAGCGGGTCCATCGGACAGGGGAACACCGGGGAGCTGTTTTTT. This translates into CASGSIGQGNTGELFF.

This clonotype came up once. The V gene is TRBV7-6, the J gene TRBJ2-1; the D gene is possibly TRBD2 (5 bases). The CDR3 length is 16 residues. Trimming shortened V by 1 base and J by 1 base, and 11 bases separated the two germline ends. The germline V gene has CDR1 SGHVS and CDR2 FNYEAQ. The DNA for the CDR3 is TGTGCCAGCAGCTTAGGAGGGATGGGGTCCTACAATGAGCAGTTCTTC. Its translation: CASSLGGMGSYNEQFF. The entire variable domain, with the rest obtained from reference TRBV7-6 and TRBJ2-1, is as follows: GAGVSQSPRYKVTKRGQDVALRCDPISGHVSLYWYRQALGQGPEFLTYFNYEAQQDKSGLPNDRFSAERPEGSISTLTIQRTEQRDSAMYRCASSLGGMGSYNEQFFGPGTRLTVL.